These 9 T cell receptor beta chains were sequenced from one sample in a study of blood T cell repertoires in COVID-19. Assay used: immunoSEQ multiplex PCR; TCRdb lists only in-frame clones, some missing. Of 360,000 or so clones detected, roughly 89% appear once; the ten largest clones hold about 6.8%. The sequenced material came from peripheral blood. Receptors originate from a young man with active or convalescent COVID-19.

The chain has TRBV4-2 and TRBJ1-1; 9 nucleotides agree with TRBD1. V lost 0 bases, J lost 10 bases, and 12 bases stayed unmatched. The CDR3 extends over 16 amino acids. The germline gives CDR1 LGHNA, CDR2 YNFKEQ. In nucleotides, the CDR3 is TGTGCCAGCAGCCAAGATGGGACAGGGATGTCATTAGGAGCTTTCTTT. It codes for CASSQDGTGMSLGAFF.

The rearrangement links TRBV2 to TRBJ1-1; TRBD1 matches at 7 bases. This CDR3 is 15 amino acids long. V dropped 6 bases and J dropped 2; count of bases not matched to a gene: 9. Germline CDR1 is SNHLY and CDR2 is FYNNEI. The CDR3 nucleotides read TGTGCCAGCAGCCGAGGGCAGGGGGTCAACACTGAAGCTTTCTTT. It is translated as CASSRGQGVNTEAFF.

The genes are TRBV5-4 and TRBJ2-7; TRBD2 agrees at 10 bases. CDR3 length: 15 residues. Germline V gene lookup returns CDR1 SGHNT and CDR2 YYREEE (reference sequence). J was trimmed by 7 bases and V by 1 base; bases with no gene match: 8. This chain's CDR3 is CASSLRLAGVYEQYF. The DNA for the CDR3 is TGTGCCAGCAGCTTGCGTCTAGCGGGAGTCTATGAGCAGTACTTC.

The chain carries TRBV27 and TRBJ1-4; unclear D gene. The CDR3 length is 13 residues. The V end lost 2 bases, the J end lost 4 bases, and 5 bases lay between the germline ends. Germline V gene sequence: CDR1 MNHEY, CDR2 SMNVEV (reference sequence). The CDR3 DNA follows: TGTGCCAGCAGTTTACGGGGTAATGAAAAACTGTTTTTT. As protein: CASSLRGNEKLFF. Using reference TRBV27 and TRBJ1-4 for the parts outside the CDR3, the full variable domain is EAQVTQNPRYLITVTGKKLTVTCSQNMNHEYMSWYRQDPGLGLRQIYYSMNVEVTDKGDVPEGYKVSRKEKRNFPLILESPSPNQTSLYFCASSLRGNEKLFFGSGTQLSVL.

The rearrangement uses TRBV7-2 and TRBJ1-3, with TRBD1 as a possible D gene (6 bases). The length of the CDR3 is 15 residues. Between the trimmed V and J ends, which lost 1 base and 1 base, there was a span of 8 bases. Germline lookup yields CDR1 SGHTA and CDR2 FQGNSA. The CDR3 spells CASSLGGRSGNTIYF. The CDR3 DNA sequence: TGTGCCAGCAGCTTAGGGGGGCGGTCTGGAAACACCATATATTTT.

This chain uses TRBV5-5 with TRBJ2-7; D is ambiguous. V lost 4 bases and J lost 3, with 11 bases in between. Germline V gene lookup returns CDR1 SGHKS and CDR2 YYEKEE (reference sequence). This CDR3 comprises 13 residues. The CDR3 here is CASSLRVYYEQYF. The CDR3 nucleotides are TGTGCCAGCAGCCTTAGAGTGTACTACGAGCAGTACTTC. Full variable domain (missing parts from reference TRBV5-5 and TRBJ2-7): DAGVTQSPTHLIKTRGQQVTLRCSPISGHKSVSWYQQVLGQGPQFIFQYYEKEERGRGNFPDRFSARQFPNYSSELNVNALLLGDSALYLCASSLRVYYEQYFGPGTRLTVT.

This clone showed up just once. The chain carries TRBV5-1 and TRBJ2-7, with no clear D. V lost 2 bases and J 2 bases, leaving 2 bases between the germline ends. This CDR3 contains 11 residues. Germline CDR1 reads SGHRS; CDR2 reads YFSETQ. CDR3 loop: CASSFTYEQYF. In nucleotides, the CDR3 is TGCGCCAGCAGCTTTACCTACGAGCAGTACTTC.

The chain links TRBV9 to TRBJ2-1; TRBD2 might be the D (6 bases). Trimming stripped 0 bases from V and 1 base from J, with 8 bases between. CDR1 is SGDLS, CDR2 YYNGEE, per germline. The CDR3 sequence is 15 residues long. CDR3 sequence reads: CASSVEGGSYNEQFF. As DNA, the CDR3 is TGTGCCAGCAGCGTAGAGGGAGGATCCTACAATGAGCAGTTCTTC.

The chain uses TRBV11-2 and TRBJ2-2, with D uncertain. This CDR3 is built from 13 residues. V was cut by 8 bases and J by 2 bases, with 9 bases left in between. Looked up from germline, CDR1 is SGHAT and CDR2 is FQNNGV. The chain's CDR3 is CASCRRNTGELFF. CDR3 in DNA: TGTGCCAGCTGCAGGCGAAACACCGGGGAGCTGTTTTTT. Using reference TRBV11-2 and TRBJ2-2 for the parts outside the CDR3, the full variable domain is EAGVAQSPRYKIIEKRQSVAFWCNPISGHATLYWYQQILGQGPKLLIQFQNNGVVDDSQLPKDRFSAERLKGVDSTLKIQPAKLEDSAVYLCASCRRNTGELFFGEGSRLTVL.